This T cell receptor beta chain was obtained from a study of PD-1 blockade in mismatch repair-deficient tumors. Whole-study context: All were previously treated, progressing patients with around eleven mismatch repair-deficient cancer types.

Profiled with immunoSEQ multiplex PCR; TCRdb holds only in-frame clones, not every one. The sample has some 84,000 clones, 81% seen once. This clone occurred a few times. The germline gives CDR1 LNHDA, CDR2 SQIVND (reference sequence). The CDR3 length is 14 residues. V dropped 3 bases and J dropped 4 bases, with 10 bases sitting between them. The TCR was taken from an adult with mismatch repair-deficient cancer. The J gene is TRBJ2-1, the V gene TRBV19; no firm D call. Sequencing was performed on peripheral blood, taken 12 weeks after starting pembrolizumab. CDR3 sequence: CASSIVGKYNEQFF. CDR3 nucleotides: TGTGCCAGTAGTATTGTAGGGAAGTACAATGAGCAGTTCTTC. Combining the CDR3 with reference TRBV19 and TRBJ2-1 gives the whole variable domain DGGITQSPKYLFRKEGQNVTLSCEQNLNHDAMYWYRQDPGQGLRLIYYSQIVNDFQKGDIAEGYSVSREKKESFPLTVTSAQKNPTAFYLCASSIVGKYNEQFFGPGTRLTVL.